The sample holds one count of the clone carrying this T cell receptor (beta chain). Combining iRepertoire HTBI primers with Arm-PCR of CDR3 regions, the authors built TCR beta libraries. TCRdb re-derived calls from the multiplex PCR reads in MiXCR, one entry per CDR3 protein. The profile shows some 420,000 distinct CDR3 sequences, under 25% of them singletons. Noted time point: persistent/refractory GD, antithyroid drugs over 5 years with positive TRAb. Following extraction of RNA from PBMCs, that RNA was used to make the TCR library. The record originates from a study of regulatory T cells in long-lasting Graves disease. Sequences were derived from peripheral blood mononuclear cells (PBMCs), sampled when the disease was refractory, from a patient treated with antithyroid drugs. The receptor's source is a female donor with Graves disease.

CDR3 region: CASKGTGETNTEAFF. CDR3 DNA sequence: TGTGCCAGCAAGGGGACAGGGGAGACGAACACTGAAGCTTTCTTT. V gene TRBV6-2 or TRBV6-3 combines with J gene TRBJ1-1; 10 bases map to TRBD1. The J segment lost 1 base and the V segment lost 7 bases, leaving 6 bases of the junction unmatched. CDR1 MNHEY and CDR2 SVGEGT come from the germline V gene. The CDR3 has 15 amino acids.